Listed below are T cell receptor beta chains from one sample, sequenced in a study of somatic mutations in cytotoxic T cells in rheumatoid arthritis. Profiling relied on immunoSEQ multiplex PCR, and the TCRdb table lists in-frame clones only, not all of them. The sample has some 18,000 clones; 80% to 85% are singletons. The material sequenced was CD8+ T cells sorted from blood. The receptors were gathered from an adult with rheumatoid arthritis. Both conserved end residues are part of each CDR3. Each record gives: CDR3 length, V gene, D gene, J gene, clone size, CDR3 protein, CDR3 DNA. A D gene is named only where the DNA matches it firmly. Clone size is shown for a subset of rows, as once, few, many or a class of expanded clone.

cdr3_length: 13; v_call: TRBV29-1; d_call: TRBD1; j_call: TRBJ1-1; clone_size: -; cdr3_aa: CSVVDRKNTEAFF; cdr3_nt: TGCAGCGTCGTGGACAGGAAGAACACTGAAGCTTTCTTT
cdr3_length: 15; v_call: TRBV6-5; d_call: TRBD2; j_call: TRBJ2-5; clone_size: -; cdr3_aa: CASTPLAGGRETQYF; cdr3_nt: TGTGCCAGCACCCCCCTAGCGGGGGGGCGAGAGACCCAGTACTTC
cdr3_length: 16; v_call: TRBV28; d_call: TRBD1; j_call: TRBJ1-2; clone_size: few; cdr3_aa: CASGDRGLLANYGYTF; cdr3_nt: TGTGCCAGCGGGGACAGGGGGCTTTTGGCTAACTATGGCTACACCTTC
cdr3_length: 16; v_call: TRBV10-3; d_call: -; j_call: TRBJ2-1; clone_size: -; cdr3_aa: CAISVSGPNYYNEQFF; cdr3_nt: TGTGCCATCAGTGTCAGCGGGCCTAATTACTACAATGAGCAGTTCTTC
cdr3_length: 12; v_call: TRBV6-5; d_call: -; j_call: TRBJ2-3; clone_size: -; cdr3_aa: CASSYRGDTQYF; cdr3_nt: TGTGCCAGCAGTTATAGGGGAGATACGCAGTATTTT
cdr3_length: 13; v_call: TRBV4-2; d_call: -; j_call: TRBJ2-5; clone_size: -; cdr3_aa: CASTLGNSETQYF; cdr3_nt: TGTGCCAGCACCCTGGGGAACAGCGAGACCCAGTACTTC
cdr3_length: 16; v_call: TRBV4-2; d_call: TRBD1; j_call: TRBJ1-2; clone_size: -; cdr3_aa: CASSQADRGDPEGYTF; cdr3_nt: TGTGCCAGCAGCCAAGCGGACAGGGGGGACCCTGAGGGCTACACCTTC
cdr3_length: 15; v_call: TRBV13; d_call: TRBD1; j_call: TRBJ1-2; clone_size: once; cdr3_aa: CASSLGTDSNYGYTF; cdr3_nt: TGTGCCAGCAGCTTGGGGACAGACTCTAACTATGGCTACACCTTC
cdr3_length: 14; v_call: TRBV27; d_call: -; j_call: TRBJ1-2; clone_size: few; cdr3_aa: CASSLTGSRRGYTF; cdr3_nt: TGTGCCAGCAGTTTAACCGGGTCCAGGAGGGGCTACACCTTC
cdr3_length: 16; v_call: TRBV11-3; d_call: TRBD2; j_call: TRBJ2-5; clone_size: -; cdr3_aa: CASSSRTSGSRETQYF; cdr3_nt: TGTGCCAGCAGCTCTCGGACTAGCGGGAGTAGAGAGACCCAGTACTTC
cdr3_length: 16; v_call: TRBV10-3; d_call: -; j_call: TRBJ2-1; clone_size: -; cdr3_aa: CAISESIRERYNEQFF; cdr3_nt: TGTGCCATCAGTGAGTCGATCAGGGAGAGATACAATGAGCAGTTCTTC
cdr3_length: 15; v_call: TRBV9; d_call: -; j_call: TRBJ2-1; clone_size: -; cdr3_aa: CASSVEVSSYNEQFF; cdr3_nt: TGTGCCAGCAGCGTAGAGGTAAGCTCCTACAATGAGCAGTTCTTC
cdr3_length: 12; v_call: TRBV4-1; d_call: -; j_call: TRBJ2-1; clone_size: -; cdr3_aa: CASSPKENEQFF; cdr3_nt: TGCGCCAGCAGCCCCAAGGAGAATGAGCAGTTCTTC
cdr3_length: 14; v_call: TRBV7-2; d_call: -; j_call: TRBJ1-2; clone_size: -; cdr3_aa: CASSENRAALGYTF; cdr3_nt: TGTGCCAGCAGCGAAAACAGGGCTGCCCTGGGCTACACCTTC
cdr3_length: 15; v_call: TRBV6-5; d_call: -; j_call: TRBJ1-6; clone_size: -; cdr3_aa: CASSYSDTGISPLHF; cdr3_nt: TGTGCCAGCAGTTACTCAGACACGGGGATCTCACCCCTCCACTTT
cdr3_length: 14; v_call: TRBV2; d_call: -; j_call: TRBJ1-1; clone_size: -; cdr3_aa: CASSEGARNTEAFF; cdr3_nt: TGTGCCAGCAGTGAGGGGGCGAGGAACACTGAAGCTTTCTTT
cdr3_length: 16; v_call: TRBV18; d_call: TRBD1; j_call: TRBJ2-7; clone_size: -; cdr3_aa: CASSPTTGGDGYEQYF; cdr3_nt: TGTGCCAGCTCACCTACGACAGGGGGGGATGGCTACGAGCAGTACTTC
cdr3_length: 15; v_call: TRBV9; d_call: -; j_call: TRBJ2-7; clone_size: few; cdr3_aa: CASSVGGTISYEQYF; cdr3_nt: TGTGCCAGCAGCGTAGGGGGAACTATCTCCTACGAGCAGTACTTC
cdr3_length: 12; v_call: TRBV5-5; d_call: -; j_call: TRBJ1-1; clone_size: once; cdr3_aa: CASSFTGEEAFF; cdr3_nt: TGTGCCAGCAGCTTTACGGGGGAAGAAGCTTTCTTT
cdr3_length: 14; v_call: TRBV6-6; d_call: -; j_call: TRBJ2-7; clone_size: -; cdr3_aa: CASSPRDTAYEQYF; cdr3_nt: TGTGCCAGCAGTCCGAGGGACACCGCCTACGAGCAGTACTTC
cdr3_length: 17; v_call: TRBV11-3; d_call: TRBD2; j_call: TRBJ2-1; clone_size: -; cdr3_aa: CASSHFNPGGLAGEQFF; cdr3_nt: TGTGCCAGCAGCCATTTCAATCCAGGAGGGCTAGCGGGGGAGCAGTTCTTC
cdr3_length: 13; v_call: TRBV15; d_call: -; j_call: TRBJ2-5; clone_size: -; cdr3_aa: CATSTAPGETQYF; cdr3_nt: TGTGCCACCAGCACCGCCCCAGGGGAGACCCAGTACTTC
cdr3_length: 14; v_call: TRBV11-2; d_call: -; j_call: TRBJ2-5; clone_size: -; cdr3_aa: CASSLERTVETQYF; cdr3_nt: TGTGCCAGCAGCTTAGAAAGGACAGTGGAGACCCAGTACTTC